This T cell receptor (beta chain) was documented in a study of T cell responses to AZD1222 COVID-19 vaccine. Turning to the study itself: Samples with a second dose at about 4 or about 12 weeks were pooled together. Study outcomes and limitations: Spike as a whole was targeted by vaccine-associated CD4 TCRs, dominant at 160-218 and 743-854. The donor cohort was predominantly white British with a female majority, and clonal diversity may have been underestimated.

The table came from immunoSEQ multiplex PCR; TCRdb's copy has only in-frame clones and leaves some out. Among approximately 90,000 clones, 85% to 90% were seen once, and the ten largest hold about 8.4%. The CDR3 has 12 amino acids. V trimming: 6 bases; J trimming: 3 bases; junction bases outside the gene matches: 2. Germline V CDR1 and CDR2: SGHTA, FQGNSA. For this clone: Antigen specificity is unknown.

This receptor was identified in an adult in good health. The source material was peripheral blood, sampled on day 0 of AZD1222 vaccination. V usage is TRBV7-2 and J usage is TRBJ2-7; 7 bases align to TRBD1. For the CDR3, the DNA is TGTGCCAGCAGGACAGGGAACTACGAGCAGTACTTC. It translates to CASRTGNYEQYF.